The source of this T cell receptor (beta chain) is a study of OX40 agonist ivuxolimab in advanced cancers. The wider study: Ivuxolimab was administered intravenously to patients at 0.01 to 10 mg/kg every 2 weeks.

Only in-frame clones appear in the TCRdb table, and some are missing; sequencing was by immunoSEQ multiplex PCR. This sample has 25,000 to 35,000 clones; approximately 90% occur once, and the top ten carry around 9%. The germline V gene has CDR1 SGHRS and CDR2 YFSETQ. V was shortened by 0 bases and J by 7 bases, with 10 bases between the two germline ends. The CDR3 is made up of 13 amino acids. Sample: CD4+ or CD8+ T cells sorted from blood, taken in a trial of the OX40 agonist ivuxolimab. The chain recombines TRBV5-1 with TRBJ1-1; D ambiguous. The origin of this receptor is an adult with an advanced solid tumor such as melanoma, head and neck, liver or kidney cancer. The CDR3 spells CASSLASLNEAFF. CDR3 coding DNA: TGCGCCAGCAGCTTGGCTAGCCTAAATGAAGCTTTCTTT. Complete variable domain (other parts from reference TRBV5-1 and TRBJ1-1): KAGVTQTPRYLIKTRGQQVTLSCSPISGHRSVSWYQQTPGQGLQFLFEYFSETQRNKGNFPGRFSGRQFSNSRSEMNVSTLELGDSALYLCASSLASLNEAFFGQGTRLTVV.